The 4 T cell receptor beta chains presented below share a single source sample, sequenced in a study of shared clonotypes between healthy human individuals. The repertoire was sequenced with immunoSEQ multiplex PCR; TCRdb's copy has only in-frame clones and lacks some. Seen here are some 2,500,000 clones, under 95% observed once, and the top ten hold more than 0.35%. The sequenced sample consisted of naive CD4+ T cells from PBMCs. Described subset: CD45RA+ positively selected. The receptors come from a man aged 18-30 years in good health. Some clones in this sample may be carry-over from other donors' samples.

V gene TRBV28 combines with J gene TRBJ2-7, with TRBD2 identical over 7 bases. The germline V gene encodes CDR1 MDHEN and CDR2 SYDVKM. Trimming cost V 8 bases and J 0 bases; bases outside gene matches: 10. The CDR3 runs to 15 residues. CDR3 sequence: CASGGGSAHSYEQYF. The CDR3 DNA is TGTGCCAGCGGGGGGGGGAGCGCACACTCCTACGAGCAGTACTTC.

This chain connects TRBV2 to TRBJ1-5; D possibly corresponds to TRBD1 (5 bases). The V gene's germline CDR1 is SNHLY and CDR2 FYNNEI. The CDR3 totals 16 residues. Trimming cost V 6 bases and J 2 bases, with 17 bases left between them. In DNA form, the CDR3 reads TGTGCCAGCAGCGGGGACGTAGTGTATCGCAATCAGCCCCAGCATTTT. Residues: CASSGDVVYRNQPQHF.

V usage is TRBV6-1 and J usage is TRBJ2-1; no definite D call. V lost 3 bases to trimming and J lost 5 bases, with 17 bases between them. CDR1 is MNHNS, CDR2 SASEGT, per germline. This CDR3 contains 16 residues. The CDR3 is CASSDLRYEDHNEQFF. For the CDR3, the DNA is TGTGCCAGCAGTGATTTGCGGTACGAGGATCACAATGAGCAGTTCTTC.

Worth noting for this clone: The sample carries other DNA sequences with the same CDR3. This chain joins TRBV5-1 and TRBJ1-1; no clear D. The germline V gene has CDR1 SGHRS and CDR2 YFSETQ. This CDR3 has 13 residues. V dropped 5 bases and J dropped 1 base, with 9 bases sitting between them. The CDR3 coding sequence is TGCGCCAGCAGTCTACAGAAGAACACTGAAGCTTTCTTT. The encoded protein is CASSLQKNTEAFF.